The 29 T cell receptor beta chains presented below share a single source sample, sequenced in a study of CD8 T cells in Susac syndrome. Random hexamers were used to reverse transcribe 0.5 to 1 ug of RNA. TCRdb re-called the immunoSEQ multiplex PCR reads with MiXCR, one entry per CDR3 protein. The sample includes more than 100,000 distinct CDR3 sequences, about 95% of them seen just once. Sequencing input: CD4+ T cells from PBMCs. The origin of the receptors is a human donor in good health.

The V and J genes are TRBV11-2 and TRBJ2-7, with D uncertain. CDR1 is SGHAT, CDR2 FQNNGV, per germline. This CDR3 has 14 residues. Deletions cut 4 bases from V and 0 bases from J, with 10 bases between. In DNA form, the CDR3 reads TGTGCCAGCAGCTCTAACTTCGTCTCCTACGAGCAGTACTTC. It translates to CASSSNFVSYEQYF.

This sequence joins TRBV28 and TRBJ1-2; no clear D. Trimming stripped 7 bases from V and 4 bases from J, with 10 bases between. Germline assignment: CDR1 MDHEN and CDR2 SYDVKM. This CDR3 comprises 12 residues. The CDR3 DNA is TGTGCCAGCACTTTCCGTTCCTATGGCTACACCTTC. Its protein is CASTFRSYGYTF.

The CDR3 DNA follows: TGCAGCGTTGAAGAATCAGGGGTCGGGGAGCTGTTTTTT. It is translated as CSVEESGVGELFF. The rearrangement joins TRBV29-1 to TRBJ2-2; D may be TRBD1 (6 bases). Germline CDR1 and CDR2: SQVTM and ANQGSEA. The CDR3 loop spans 13 amino acids. V lost 0 bases and J lost 7, with 9 bases in between.

This clonotype was observed a single time. The CDR3 loop reads CATFSGTAPYEQYF. The CDR3 DNA sequence: TGTGCCACCTTTTCGGGGACAGCCCCCTACGAGCAGTACTTC. The V gene is TRBV10-3, the J gene TRBJ2-7; 7 nucleotides match TRBD1. From germline, CDR1 is ENHRY and CDR2 SYGVKD. The CDR3 consists of 14 residues. Trimming took 10 bases from V and 2 from J; bases not matched to a gene: 11.

The chain joins TRBV5-4 to TRBJ2-1, with 7 nucleotides matching TRBD2. Looked up from germline, CDR1 is SGHNT and CDR2 is YYREEE (reference sequence). The CDR3 is made up of 13 amino acids. V lost 4 bases, J lost 6 bases, and 4 bases stayed unmatched. This CDR3 is CASSGREGNEQFF. In DNA form, the CDR3 reads TGTGCCAGCAGCGGCAGGGAGGGCAATGAGCAGTTCTTC.

J is TRBJ1-2 and V is TRBV5-6, with a possible D match to TRBD1 (6 bases). Trimming pared 0 bases from V and 1 base from J, leaving 13 bases between. The CDR3 loop spans 16 amino acids. CDR1 is SGHDT, CDR2 YYEEEE, per germline. The CDR3 loop reads CASSLVRTDINYGYTF. The CDR3 region has the DNA TGTGCCAGCAGCTTGGTTAGGACAGACATTAACTATGGCTACACCTTC.

The V call is TRBV20-1, the J call TRBJ2-5; 14 bases align to TRBD2. Germline lookup yields CDR1 DFQATT and CDR2 SNEGSKA (reference sequence). This CDR3 has 15 amino acids. The V and J ends lost 6 bases and 4 bases, in that order; junction bases with no gene match: 7. The CDR3 sequence is CSAPAGTSGRETQYF. Written as DNA, the CDR3 is TGCAGTGCGCCTGCCGGGACTAGCGGGAGAGAGACCCAGTACTTC.

The chain carries TRBV7-2 and TRBJ2-7, with 7 nucleotides matching TRBD2. Per the germline V gene, CDR1 is SGHTA and CDR2 is FQGNSA. Trimming cost V 4 bases and J 3 bases; bases outside gene matches: 6. The CDR3 loop spans 14 amino acids. The DNA for the CDR3 is TGTGCCAGCAGCTCATATCGGACTAGCTACGAGCAGTACTTC. Protein product: CASSSYRTSYEQYF.

This chain joins TRBV5-6 and TRBJ2-2, with D possibly being TRBD1 or TRBD2 (5 bases each). The CDR3 contains 14 residues. Germline CDR1 reads SGHDT; CDR2 reads YYEEEE. With 4 bases removed from V and 2 bases from J, the gap between germline ends came to 9 bases. In DNA, the CDR3 is TGTGCCAGCAGCCGGGACCGCAACACCGGGGAGCTGTTTTTT. Translated, it gives CASSRDRNTGELFF. Based on the CDR3 plus reference TRBV5-6 and TRBJ2-2, the full variable domain is DAGVTQSPTHLIKTRGQQVTLRCSPKSGHDTVSWYQQALGQGPQFIFQYYEEEERQRGNFPDRFSGHQFPNYSSELNVNALLLGDSALYLCASSRDRNTGELFFGEGSRLTVL.

The genes are TRBV7-2 and TRBJ1-5; D gene unclear. V gave up 1 base and J gave up 7 bases, with 11 bases separating them. Germline CDR1 is SGHTA and CDR2 is FQGNSA. CDR3 size: 14 residues. The CDR3 reads CASSLEAGGQPQHF. Written as DNA, the CDR3 is TGTGCCAGCAGCTTAGAGGCGGGCGGCCAGCCCCAGCATTTT.

The chain has TRBV3-1 and TRBJ2-2; possible D gene TRBD1, 5 bases. Germline V gene lookup returns CDR1 LGHDT and CDR2 YNNKEL (reference sequence). CDR3 length: 13 amino acids. Trimming pared 6 bases from V and 6 bases from J, leaving 11 bases between. The CDR3, as DNA: TGTGCCAGCAGGCCAGGGCCCCCCGGGGAGCTGTTTTTT. Translation gives CASRPGPPGELFF.

This chain joins TRBV6-6 and TRBJ2-1, with 10 bases fitting TRBD2. CDR1 and CDR2 from the germline V gene are MNHNY and SVGAGI (reference sequence). V lost 6 bases to trimming and J lost 0 bases; unmatched junction nucleotides: 5. This CDR3 is 16 amino acids long. The CDR3 here is CASRHSSGGSYNEQFF. CDR3 bases: TGTGCCAGCAGGCACTCTAGCGGGGGCTCCTACAATGAGCAGTTCTTC.

This clonotype was seen once. The chain is built from TRBV7-2 and TRBJ2-1; the D is unclear. Trimming took 5 bases from V and 2 from J, leaving 16 bases between them. Germline CDR1 and CDR2: SGHTA and FQGNSA. CDR3 length equals 16 residues. The CDR3, as DNA: TGTGCCAGCAGCCCCCGTAGAGCGCCTACCTACAATGAGCAGTTCTTC. Amino acids: CASSPRRAPTYNEQFF.

The rearrangement joins TRBV30 to TRBJ1-1; no clear D gene. Germline lookup yields CDR1 GTSNPN and CDR2 SVGIG (reference sequence). V shed 4 bases and J shed 7 bases, with 13 bases lying between them. CDR3 size: 12 residues. CDR3 bases: TGTGCCTGGATCCAGGACGGCCATGAAGCTTTCTTT. Translated: CAWIQDGHEAFF.

J is TRBJ2-3 and V is TRBV28, with D unclear. CDR1 is MDHEN, CDR2 SYDVKM, per germline. This CDR3 comprises 14 residues. V shed 6 bases and J shed 2 bases, with 12 bases lying between them. In DNA, the CDR3 is TGTGCCAGCAGGGCAGGTAGTATCACAGATACGCAGTATTTT. It yields the protein CASRAGSITDTQYF.

The chain employs TRBV2 and TRBJ1-2; no firm D call. Deletions cut 6 bases from V and 6 bases from J, with 14 bases between. Germline V lookup: CDR1 SNHLY, CDR2 FYNNEI. This CDR3 is built from 13 residues. The CDR3 loop reads CASSQDSGNGYTF. The CDR3 DNA follows: TGTGCCAGCAGCCAAGACTCCGGAAATGGCTACACCTTC. The full variable domain, with the rest looked up from reference TRBV2 and TRBJ1-2, is EPEVTQTPSHQVTQMGQEVILRCVPISNHLYFYWYRQILGQKVEFLVSFYNNEISEKSEIFDDQFSVERPDGSNFTLKIRSTKLEDSAMYFCASSQDSGNGYTFGSGTRLTVV.

The chain employs TRBV27 and TRBJ2-1, with 7 bases that match TRBD1. The CDR3 totals 14 residues. V lost 5 bases to trimming and J lost 8 bases; unmatched junction nucleotides: 9. Germline-derived CDR1 and CDR2 are MNHEY and SMNVEV (reference sequence). The CDR3 sequence: CASSPGQLSDEQFF. CDR3 sequence (DNA): TGTGCCAGCAGTCCGGGACAGCTTAGTGATGAGCAGTTCTTC.

The J gene is TRBJ2-2, the V gene TRBV5-1; 11 bases are shared with TRBD2. Germline lookup yields CDR1 SGHRS and CDR2 YFSETQ. The CDR3 is made up of 16 amino acids. J gave up 5 bases and V 4 bases, and 7 bases lay outside the gene matches. The CDR3: CASSATSGRVTGELFF. CDR3 DNA: TGCGCCAGCAGCGCCACTAGCGGGAGAGTGACCGGGGAGCTGTTTTTT.

The V and J genes are TRBV3-1 and TRBJ2-3, with D perhaps TRBD2 (6 bases). In germline, CDR1 is LGHDT, CDR2 YNNKEL (reference sequence). The CDR3 is made up of 15 amino acids. Trimming removed 1 base at V and 2 bases at J, with 10 bases between. CDR3 sequence (DNA): TGTGCCAGCAGCCAAGTGGCGGGGTTCACAGATACGCAGTATTTT. Protein sequence: CASSQVAGFTDTQYF.

The rearrangement uses TRBV7-9 and TRBJ2-1; tentatively, D is TRBD1 (6 bases). The germline CDR1 and CDR2 sequences are SEHNR and FQNEAQ (reference sequence). The CDR3 spans 14 residues. The V gene lost 4 bases and the J gene lost 8 bases, with 15 bases spanning the gap. This CDR3 reads CASSYNSQGYEQFF. The DNA for the CDR3 is TGTGCCAGCAGCTACAACTCACAGGGCTATGAGCAGTTCTTC.

The chain employs TRBV14 and TRBJ2-1; D is tentatively TRBD1 or TRBD2 (5 bases each). V was shortened by 4 bases and J by 8 bases, with 21 bases between the two germline ends. Germline CDR1 reads SGHDN; CDR2 reads FVKESK. The CDR3 extends over 16 amino acids. The CDR3 nucleotides are TGTGCCAGCAGCCCCCTCCCGGGGCTCTCTTTCTATGAGCAGTTCTTC. Translating gives CASSPLPGLSFYEQFF.

The chain links TRBV3-1 to TRBJ2-4; no clear D gene. The germline V and J ends were trimmed by 0 bases and 2 bases, with 8 bases remaining between them. Germline V gene sequence: CDR1 LGHDT, CDR2 YNNKEL (reference sequence). The CDR3 loop spans 15 amino acids. Here the CDR3 DNA reads TGTGCCAGCAGCCAAGAACGGGTTACCAAAAACATTCAGTACTTC. Its protein product is CASSQERVTKNIQYF.

The chain employs TRBV5-1 and TRBJ1-2; 8 bases are shared with TRBD1. The length of the CDR3 is 14 residues. The V gene end was trimmed by 2 bases and the J gene end by 6 bases; junction bases not matched to a gene: 6. CDR1 is SGHRS, CDR2 YFSETQ, per germline. CDR3 bases: TGCGCCAGCAGCTTTCAGGGGGCGCGAGATGGCTACACCTTC. Protein: CASSFQGARDGYTF.

The chain couples TRBV18 to TRBJ2-7, with a tentative D call TRBD1 (6 bases). The germline V gene has CDR1 KGHSH and CDR2 LQKENI. Trimming stripped 3 bases from V and 0 bases from J, with 12 bases between. The CDR3 length is 15 residues. CDR3 region: CASSPGQPNSYEQYF. The CDR3 coding sequence is TGTGCCAGCTCACCGGGACAACCAAACTCCTACGAGCAGTACTTC. The whole variable domain, remainder taken from reference TRBV18 and TRBJ2-7, is NAGVMQNPRHLVRRRGQEARLRCSPMKGHSHVYWYRQLPEEGLKFMVYLQKENIIDESGMPKERFSAEFPKEGPSILRIQQVVRGDSAAYFCASSPGQPNSYEQYFGPGTRLTVT.

This chain connects TRBV6-1 to TRBJ2-7; D is undetermined. The germline V and J ends were trimmed by 1 base and 0 bases, with 10 bases remaining between them. The CDR3 runs to 15 residues. Germline lookup yields CDR1 MNHNS and CDR2 SASEGT. The CDR3 DNA is TGTGCCAGCAGTGAAGAATGGGTGGCCTCCTACGAGCAGTACTTC. It yields the protein CASSEEWVASYEQYF.

The chain joins TRBV5-4 to TRBJ2-7, with 10 nucleotides matching TRBD1. The V and J ends lost 4 bases and 6 bases, in that order; junction bases with no gene match: 10. Germline V gene data show CDR1 as SGHNT and CDR2 as YYREEE (reference sequence). The CDR3 length is 15 residues. The CDR3 protein is CASSTRTGGFSEQYF. The CDR3 region has the DNA TGTGCCAGCAGCACCAGGACAGGGGGGTTTAGCGAGCAGTACTTC.

The chain links TRBV12-3 or TRBV12-4 to TRBJ2-2; TRBD2 matches at 7 bases. The CDR3 sequence is 14 residues long. The junction had 7 bases not matched to a gene; V was cut back by 7 bases and J by 5 bases. The CDR3 DNA follows: TGTGCCAGCAATCTAGCGGAGTTAACCGGGGAGCTGTTTTTT. Amino acids: CASNLAELTGELFF.

The rearrangement joins TRBV20-1 to TRBJ2-7, with D possibly called TRBD1 or TRBD2 (6 bases each). The CDR3 runs to 14 residues. The V gene lost 6 bases and the J gene lost 3 bases, with 18 bases spanning the gap. CDR1 and CDR2 from the germline V gene are DFQATT and SNEGSKA (reference sequence). The CDR3 DNA is TGCAGTGCAATACAAGGGGGGTCCTACTACGAGCAGTACTTC. Protein sequence: CSAIQGGSYYEQYF.

Written as DNA, the CDR3 is TGTGCCTGGAATAGTTCTCCCTACGAGCAGTACTTC. Protein sequence: CAWNSSPYEQYF. This chain joins TRBV30 and TRBJ2-7, with D unclear. This CDR3 has 12 amino acids. V was pared by 4 bases and J by 2 bases, with 9 bases between. Germline-derived CDR1 and CDR2 are GTSNPN and SVGIG (reference sequence). Filled out from reference TRBV30 and TRBJ2-7, the complete variable domain reads SQTIHQWPATLVQPVGSPLSLECTVEGTSNPNLYWYRQAAGRGLQLLFYSVGIGQISSEVPQNLSASRPQDRQFILSSKKLLLSDSGFYLCAWNSSPYEQYFGPGTRLTVT.